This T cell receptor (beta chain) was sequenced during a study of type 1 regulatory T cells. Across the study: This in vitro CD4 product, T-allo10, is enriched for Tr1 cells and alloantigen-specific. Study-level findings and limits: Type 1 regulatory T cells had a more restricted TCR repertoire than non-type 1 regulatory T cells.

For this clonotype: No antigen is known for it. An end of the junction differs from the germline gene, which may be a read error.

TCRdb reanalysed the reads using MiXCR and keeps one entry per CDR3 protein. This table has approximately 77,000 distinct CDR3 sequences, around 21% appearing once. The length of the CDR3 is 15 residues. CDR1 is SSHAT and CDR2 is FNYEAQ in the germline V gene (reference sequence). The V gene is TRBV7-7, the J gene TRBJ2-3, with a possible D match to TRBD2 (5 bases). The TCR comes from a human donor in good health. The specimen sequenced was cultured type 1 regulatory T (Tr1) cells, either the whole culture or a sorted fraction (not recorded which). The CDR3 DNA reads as TGTGCTAGCAGCTTAGGAGGAACCAGCACAGATACGCAGTATTTT. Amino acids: CASSLGGTSTDTQYF.